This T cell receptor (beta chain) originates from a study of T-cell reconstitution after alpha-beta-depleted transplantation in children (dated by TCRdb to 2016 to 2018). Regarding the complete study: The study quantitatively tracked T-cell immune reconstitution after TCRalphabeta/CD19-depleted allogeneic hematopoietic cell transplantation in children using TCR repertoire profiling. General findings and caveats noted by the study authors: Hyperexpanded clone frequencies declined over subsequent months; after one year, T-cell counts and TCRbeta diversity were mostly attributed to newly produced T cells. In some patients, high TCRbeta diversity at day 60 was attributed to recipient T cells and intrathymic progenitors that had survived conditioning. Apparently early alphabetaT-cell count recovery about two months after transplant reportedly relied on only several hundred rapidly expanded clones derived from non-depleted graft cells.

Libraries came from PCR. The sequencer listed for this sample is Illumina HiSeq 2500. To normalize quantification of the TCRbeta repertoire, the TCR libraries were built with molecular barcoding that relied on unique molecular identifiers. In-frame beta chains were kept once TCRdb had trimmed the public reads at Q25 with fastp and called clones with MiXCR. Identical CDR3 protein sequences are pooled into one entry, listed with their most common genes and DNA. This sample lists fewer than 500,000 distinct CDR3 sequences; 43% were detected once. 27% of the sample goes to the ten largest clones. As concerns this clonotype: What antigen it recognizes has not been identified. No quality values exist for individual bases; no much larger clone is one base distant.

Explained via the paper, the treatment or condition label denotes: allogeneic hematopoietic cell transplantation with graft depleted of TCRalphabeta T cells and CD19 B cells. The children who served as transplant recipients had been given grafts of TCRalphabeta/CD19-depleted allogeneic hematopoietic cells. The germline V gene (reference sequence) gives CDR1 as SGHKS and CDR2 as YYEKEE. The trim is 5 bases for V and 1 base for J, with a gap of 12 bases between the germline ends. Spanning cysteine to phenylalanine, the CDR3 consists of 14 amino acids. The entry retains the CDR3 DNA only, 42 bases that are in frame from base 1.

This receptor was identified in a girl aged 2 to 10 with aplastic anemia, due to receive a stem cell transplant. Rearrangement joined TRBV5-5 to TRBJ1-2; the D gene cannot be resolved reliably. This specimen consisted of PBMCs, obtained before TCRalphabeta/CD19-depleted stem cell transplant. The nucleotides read TGTGCCAGCAGACTAATTAGCGTTAACTATGGCTACACCTTC. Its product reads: CASRLISVNYGYTF.